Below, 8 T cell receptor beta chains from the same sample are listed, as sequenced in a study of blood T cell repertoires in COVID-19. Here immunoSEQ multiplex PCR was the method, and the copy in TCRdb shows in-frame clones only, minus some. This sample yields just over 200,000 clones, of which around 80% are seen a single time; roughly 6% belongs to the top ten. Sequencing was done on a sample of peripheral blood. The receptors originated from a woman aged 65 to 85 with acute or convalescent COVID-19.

The CDR3 reads CAWSVQGNGYTF. The CDR3 DNA sequence: TGTGCCTGGAGTGTACAGGGAAATGGCTACACCTTC. V gene TRBV30 combines with J gene TRBJ1-2; possible D gene TRBD1, 6 bases. Per the germline V gene, CDR1 is GTSNPN and CDR2 is SVGIG (reference sequence). Trimming left V 0 bases short and J 6 bases short, with 8 bases between. This CDR3 has 12 residues.

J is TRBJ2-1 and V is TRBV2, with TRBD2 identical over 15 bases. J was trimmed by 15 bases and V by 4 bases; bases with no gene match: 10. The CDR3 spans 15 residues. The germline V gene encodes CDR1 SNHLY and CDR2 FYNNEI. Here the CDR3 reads CASSAPQGTSGGTFF. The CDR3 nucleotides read TGTGCCAGCAGTGCGCCCCAAGGGACTAGCGGGGGGACGTTCTTC.

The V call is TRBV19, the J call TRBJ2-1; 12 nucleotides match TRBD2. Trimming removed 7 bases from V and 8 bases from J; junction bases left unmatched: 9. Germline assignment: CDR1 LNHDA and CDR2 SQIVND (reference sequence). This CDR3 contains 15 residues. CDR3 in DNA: TGTGCCAGTACCAAGGGACTAGCGGGCTGGGATGAGCAGTTCTTC. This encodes CASTKGLAGWDEQFF.

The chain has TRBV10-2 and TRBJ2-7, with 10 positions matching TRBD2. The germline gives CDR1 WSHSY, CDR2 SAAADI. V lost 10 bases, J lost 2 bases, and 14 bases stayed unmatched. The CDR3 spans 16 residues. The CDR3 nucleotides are TGCGCCACCTCAGCGGGAGGGCTGGTAATGGCCTACGAGCAGTACTTC. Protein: CATSAGGLVMAYEQYF.

The CDR3 DNA sequence: TGTGCCAGCAGCGTAGCCGTAGCGGGAGGTTTCTACAATGAGCAGTTCTTC. Its protein product is CASSVAVAGGFYNEQFF. The V and J genes are TRBV9 and TRBJ2-1, with 10 bases matching TRBD2. CDR1 SGDLS and CDR2 YYNGEE come from the germline V gene. The V segment lost 0 bases and the J segment 3 bases; nucleotides outside the gene matches: 6. This CDR3 is 17 amino acids long. Full variable domain (missing parts from reference TRBV9 and TRBJ2-1): DSGVTQTPKHLITATGQRVTLRCSPRSGDLSVYWYQQSLDQGLQFLIQYYNGEERAKGNILERFSAQQFPDLHSELNLSSLELGDSALYFCASSVAVAGGFYNEQFFGPGTRLTVL.

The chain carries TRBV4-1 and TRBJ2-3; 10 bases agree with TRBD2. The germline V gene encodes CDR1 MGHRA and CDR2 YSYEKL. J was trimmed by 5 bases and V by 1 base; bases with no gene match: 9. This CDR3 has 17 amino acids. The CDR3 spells CASSQGLRTSGGDTQYF. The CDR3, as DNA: TGCGCCAGCAGCCAAGGGCTGAGGACTAGCGGAGGAGATACGCAGTATTTT.

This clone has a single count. CDR3 protein: CASSWGTGNQPQHF. CDR3 nucleotide sequence: TGCGCCAGCAGCTGGGGGACAGGCAATCAGCCCCAGCATTTT. This chain uses TRBV5-1 with TRBJ1-5; 7 positions agree with TRBD1. This CDR3 region has 14 residues. V trimming: 3 bases; J trimming: 2 bases; junction bases outside the gene matches: 2. Germline values: CDR1 SGHRS, CDR2 YFSETQ.

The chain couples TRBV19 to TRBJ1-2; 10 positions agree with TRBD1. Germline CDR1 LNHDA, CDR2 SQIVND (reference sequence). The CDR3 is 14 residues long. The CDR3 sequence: CAAFGDRGNYGYTF. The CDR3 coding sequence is TGTGCAGCATTTGGGGACAGGGGAAATTATGGCTACACCTTC.